The 21 T cell receptor beta chains below come from one sample, sequenced in a study of T cells in Graves' hyperthyroidism and ophthalmopathy. The CDR3 regions of TCR beta were amplified from RNA transcripts. The TCR CDR3 was amplified in a first-round RT-PCR using the HTBI primer set. One entry per CDR3 protein, called by TCRdb with MiXCR from the multiplex PCR reads. The sample records 200,000 to 250,000 distinct CDR3 sequences, about a sixth being singletons. Sequencing was performed on blood. These TCRs come from a woman in her fifties or sixties with Graves' hyperthyroidism.

This clonotype has at least ten counts. The V call is TRBV11-1, the J call TRBJ2-1; no clear D gene. This CDR3 spans 12 amino acids. The V gene lost 4 bases and the J gene lost 8 bases, with 9 bases spanning the gap. Germline V lookup: CDR1 SGHAT, CDR2 FQDESV (reference sequence). The chain's CDR3 is CASSSNFDEQFF. DNA for the CDR3: TGTGCCAGCAGCTCGAACTTCGATGAGCAGTTCTTC.

The CDR3 DNA sequence: TGTGCCAGCTCACCCACACAATATGGGGAGTTCTTC. Translation: CASSPTQYGEFF. The V call is TRBV18, the J call TRBJ2-1; D ambiguous. CDR1 is KGHSH, CDR2 LQKENI, per germline. V was cut by 3 bases and J by 14 bases, with 14 bases left in between. The CDR3 extends over 12 amino acids.

This chain uses TRBV28 with TRBJ1-5; D is possibly TRBD1 (6 bases). V dropped 4 bases and J dropped 7 bases, with 17 bases sitting between them. From germline, CDR1 is MDHEN and CDR2 SYDVKM. The length of the CDR3 is 15 residues. The CDR3: CASSSPRGAQQPQHF. DNA of the CDR3: TGTGCCAGCAGTTCACCAAGGGGGGCGCAGCAGCCCCAGCATTTT.

This clonotype was observed many times. The rearrangement links TRBV30 to TRBJ2-3, with D perhaps TRBD2 (5 bases). CDR1 is GTSNPN and CDR2 is SVGIG in the germline V gene (reference sequence). Between the trimmed V and J ends, which lost 4 bases and 5 bases, there was a span of 10 bases. This CDR3 has 12 amino acids. DNA of the CDR3: TGTGCCTGGAACCCGGCGGGAGATACGCAGTATTTT. Protein: CAWNPAGDTQYF.

The chain carries TRBV12-3 or TRBV12-4 and TRBJ2-3, with TRBD1 identical over 7 bases. The CDR3 totals 14 residues. The junction had 6 bases not matched to a gene; V was cut back by 5 bases and J by 4 bases. CDR3 region: CASSIGQVADTQYF. The CDR3 coding sequence is TGTGCCAGCAGTATCGGACAGGTTGCAGATACGCAGTATTTT.

This clonotype was detected many times. V and J are TRBV7-9 and TRBJ2-1; TRBD2 matches at 10 bases. With V trimmed by 5 bases and J by 8 bases, 9 bases remained unmatched. The length of the CDR3 is 15 residues. Germline V CDR1 and CDR2: SEHNR, FQNEAQ (reference sequence). The CDR3 nucleotides are TGTGCCAGCAGCATACGGGGACTAGCGTCCGATGAGCAGTTCTTC. This translates into CASSIRGLASDEQFF.

The CDR3 here is CSARGATEYFYNEQFF. The CDR3 coding sequence is TGCAGTGCTAGAGGGGCGACGGAATATTTCTACAATGAGCAGTTCTTC. J is TRBJ2-1 and V is TRBV20-1; D uncertain. The CDR3 length is 16 residues. Trimming removed 1 base from V and 3 bases from J, with 16 bases in between. Germline V lookup: CDR1 DFQATT, CDR2 SNEGSKA (reference sequence).

This clonotype has at least ten counts. The rearrangement joins TRBV2 to TRBJ2-2, with D perhaps TRBD1 or TRBD2 (5 bases each). The CDR3 covers 14 residues. Looked up from germline, CDR1 is SNHLY and CDR2 is FYNNEI. Trimming pared 5 bases from V and 1 base from J, leaving 8 bases between. The CDR3: CASSKGRNTGELFF. CDR3 in DNA: TGTGCCAGCAGTAAGGGACGGAACACCGGGGAGCTGTTTTTT.

The chain couples TRBV4-1 to TRBJ2-7; D is uncertain. The V end was cut by 0 bases, the J end by 0 bases, with 15 bases between. The CDR3 runs 17 residues. In germline, CDR1 is MGHRA, CDR2 YSYEKL. CDR3 loop: CASSQERMGISSYEQYF. CDR3 bases: TGCGCCAGCAGCCAAGAAAGGATGGGAATAAGCTCCTACGAGCAGTACTTC.

This clonotype was detected ten times or more. This chain connects TRBV20-1 to TRBJ2-5; 9 nucleotides align to TRBD1. CDR1 is DFQATT and CDR2 is SNEGSKA in the germline V gene (reference sequence). The CDR3 spans 14 residues. CDR3 in amino acids: CSTPTTGGTETQYF. The CDR3 DNA follows: TGCAGCACTCCTACGACAGGGGGGACGGAGACCCAGTACTTC.

In this sample, this clonotype turned up many times. The V and J genes are TRBV7-2 and TRBJ1-1, with TRBD1 identical over 9 bases. V lost 3 bases and J lost 2; bases outside the gene matches: 4. Germline V CDR1 and CDR2: SGHTA, FQGNSA. This CDR3 is built from 15 residues. CDR3 DNA: TGTGCCAGCAGCTTGGACAGGGGCAGAAACACTGAAGCTTTCTTT. It is translated as CASSLDRGRNTEAFF.

The rearrangement uses TRBV6-1 and TRBJ2-7; a possible D gene is TRBD1 (5 bases). This CDR3 spans 13 amino acids. Germline-derived CDR1 and CDR2 are MNHNS and SASEGT. The V and J ends lost 3 bases and 3 bases respectively, with 9 bases between them. This chain's CDR3 is CASSDRVGYEQYF. CDR3 bases: TGTGCCAGCAGTGACAGGGTAGGCTACGAGCAGTACTTC.

This clonotype was seen many times. The chain has TRBV6-1 and TRBJ2-3, with 9 bases aligning to TRBD1. The CDR3 runs to 16 residues. The germline V gene encodes CDR1 MNHNS and CDR2 SASEGT. J gave up 2 bases and V 4 bases, and 7 bases lay outside the gene matches. Here the CDR3 DNA reads TGTGCCAGCAGTGGCTGGACAGGGGACCCCACAGATACGCAGTATTTT. Translation: CASSGWTGDPTDTQYF.

This clonotype has a count of ten or more. The chain carries TRBV28 and TRBJ1-1; the D is unclear. The CDR3 loop spans 12 amino acids. CDR1 MDHEN and CDR2 SYDVKM come from the germline V gene. V shed 6 bases and J shed 6 bases, with 11 bases lying between them. The chain's CDR3 is CASRATGAEAFF. CDR3 DNA sequence: TGTGCCAGCAGGGCTACCGGAGCTGAAGCTTTCTTT.

Many counts were recorded for this clonotype. The rearrangement uses TRBV2 and TRBJ2-2, with D possibly matching TRBD1 (5 bases). Trimming removed 2 bases at V and 0 bases at J, with 16 bases between. Germline V gene data show CDR1 as SNHLY and CDR2 as FYNNEI. CDR3 length: 18 residues. For the CDR3, the DNA is TGTGCCAGCAGTGAACAGGGTTTAGGAATCGCGAACACCGGGGAGCTGTTTTTT. Protein sequence: CASSEQGLGIANTGELFF.

This clonotype appeared many times. The chain joins TRBV11-2 to TRBJ2-1; TRBD2 matches 8 bases. The CDR3 is 16 residues long. The germline V gene has CDR1 SGHAT and CDR2 FQNNGV. V shed 0 bases, J shed 8 bases, and the junction held 9 bases outside the gene matches. The CDR3: CASSLDLGLAGYEQFF. CDR3 coding DNA: TGTGCCAGCAGCTTAGATCTTGGCCTAGCGGGCTATGAGCAGTTCTTC.

In its sample, this clonotype was seen many times. CDR3: CASSQQGRGTEAFF. The DNA for the CDR3 is TGTGCCAGCAGCCAACAGGGGAGGGGGACTGAAGCTTTCTTT. The chain has TRBV3-1 and TRBJ1-1, with a tentative D call TRBD1 (6 bases). Looked up from germline, CDR1 is LGHDT and CDR2 is YNNKEL (reference sequence). The CDR3 totals 14 residues. Trimming took 2 bases from V and 5 from J, leaving 12 bases between them.

This clonotype was counted a few times. The chain combines TRBV6-2 or TRBV6-3 with TRBJ2-7; TRBD1 matches 12 bases. Unmatched junction bases numbered 9, after V lost 7 bases and J lost 5 bases. This CDR3 region has 15 residues. The V gene's germline CDR1 is MNHEY and CDR2 SVGEGT. The CDR3 DNA sequence: TGTGCCAGCATTATAAGGGGGACAGGGGGCGACGAGCAGTACTTC. This gives the protein CASIIRGTGGDEQYF.

This clonotype has ten or more counts. The chain uses TRBV12-3 or TRBV12-4 and TRBJ2-7, with a possible D match to TRBD1 (5 bases). The CDR3 has 14 residues. Trimming removed 3 bases at V and 3 bases at J, with 12 bases between. The CDR3 protein is CASSFQAGLYEQYF. The CDR3 nucleotides are TGTGCCAGCAGTTTTCAGGCAGGGCTCTACGAGCAGTACTTC.

This clonotype was observed a few times. The chain employs TRBV19 and TRBJ2-4; 8 positions match TRBD1. Germline CDR1 and CDR2: LNHDA and SQIVND (reference sequence). The CDR3 runs to 15 residues. Trimming at V came to 5 bases and at J to 7 bases, leaving 10 bases not matched to a gene. This chain's CDR3 is CASSVIPGGRNIQYF. The CDR3 bases are TGTGCCAGTAGTGTCATCCCAGGGGGCCGGAACATTCAGTACTTC.

A note on this clonotype: Since a much larger clone is just one base distant, this may be a read error. The chain has TRBV24-1 and TRBJ2-1; 7 nucleotides align to TRBD2. The J call is uncertain, as TRBJ2-7 better fits the DNA end. CDR3 size: 16 residues. Germline CDR1 is KGHDR and CDR2 is SFDVKD. CDR3 sequence reads: CATSSRSAGEGNEQYF. DNA of the CDR3: TGTGCCACCAGTTCACGGTCGGCGGGAGAAGGCAATGAGCAGTACTTC.